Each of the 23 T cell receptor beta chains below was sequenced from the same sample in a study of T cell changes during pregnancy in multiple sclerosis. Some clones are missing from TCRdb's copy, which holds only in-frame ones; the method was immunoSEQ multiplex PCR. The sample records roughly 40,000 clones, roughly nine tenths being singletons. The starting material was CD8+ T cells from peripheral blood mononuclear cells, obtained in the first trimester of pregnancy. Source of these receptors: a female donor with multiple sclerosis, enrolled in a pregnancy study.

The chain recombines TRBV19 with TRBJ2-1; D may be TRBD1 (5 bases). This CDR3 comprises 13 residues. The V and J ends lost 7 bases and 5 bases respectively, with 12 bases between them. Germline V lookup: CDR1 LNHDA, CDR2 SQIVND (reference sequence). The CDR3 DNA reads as TGTGCCAGTACGACTCTGGGGCACAATGAGCAGTTCTTC. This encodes CASTTLGHNEQFF. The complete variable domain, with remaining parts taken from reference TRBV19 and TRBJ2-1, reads DGGITQSPKYLFRKEGQNVTLSCEQNLNHDAMYWYRQDPGQGLRLIYYSQIVNDFQKGDIAEGYSVSREKKESFPLTVTSAQKNPTAFYLCASTTLGHNEQFFGPGTRLTVL.

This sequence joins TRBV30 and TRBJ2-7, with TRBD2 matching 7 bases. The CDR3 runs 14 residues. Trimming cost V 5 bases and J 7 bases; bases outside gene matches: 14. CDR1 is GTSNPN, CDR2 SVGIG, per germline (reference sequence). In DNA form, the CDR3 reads TGTGCCTGGGGGGTCGGGGCGGGGGTTCGGGAGCAGTACTTC. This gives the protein CAWGVGAGVREQYF.

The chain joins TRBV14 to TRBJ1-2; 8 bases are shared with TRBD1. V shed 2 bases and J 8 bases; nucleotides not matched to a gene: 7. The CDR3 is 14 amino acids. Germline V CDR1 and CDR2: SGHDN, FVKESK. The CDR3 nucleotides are TGTGCCAGCAGCCAATTCGTCAGGGGGCCGGGCTACACCTTC. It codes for CASSQFVRGPGYTF. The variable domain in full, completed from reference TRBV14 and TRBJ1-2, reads EAGVTQFPSHSVIEKGQTVTLRCDPISGHDNLYWYRRVMGKEIKFLLHFVKESKQDESGMPNNRFLAERTGGTYSTLKVQPAELEDSGVYFCASSQFVRGPGYTFGSGTRLTVV.

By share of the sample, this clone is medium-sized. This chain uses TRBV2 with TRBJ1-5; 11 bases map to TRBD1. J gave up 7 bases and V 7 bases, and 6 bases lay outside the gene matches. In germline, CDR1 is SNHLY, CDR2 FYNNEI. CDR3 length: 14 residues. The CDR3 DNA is TGTGCCAGCACCCGGACAGGGGGCGGACAGCCCCAGCATTTT. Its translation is CASTRTGGGQPQHF. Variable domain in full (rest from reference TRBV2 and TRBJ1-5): EPEVTQTPSHQVTQMGQEVILRCVPISNHLYFYWYRQILGQKVEFLVSFYNNEISEKSEIFDDQFSVERPDGSNFTLKIRSTKLEDSAMYFCASTRTGGGQPQHFGDGTRLSIL.

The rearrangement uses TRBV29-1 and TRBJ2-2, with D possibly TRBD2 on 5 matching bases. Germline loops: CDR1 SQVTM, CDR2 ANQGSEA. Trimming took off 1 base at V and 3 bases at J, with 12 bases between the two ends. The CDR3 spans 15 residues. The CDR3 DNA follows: TGCAGCGTTGAAGCGGTCGGCGGGTACACCGGGGAGCTGTTTTTT. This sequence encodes CSVEAVGGYTGELFF.

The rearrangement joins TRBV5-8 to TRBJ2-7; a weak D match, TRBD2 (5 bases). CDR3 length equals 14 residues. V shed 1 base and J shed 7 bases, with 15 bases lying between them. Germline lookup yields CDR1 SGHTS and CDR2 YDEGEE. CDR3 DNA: TGTGCCAGCAGCTTGACTGGGATCTCGGGAGAGCAGTACTTC. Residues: CASSLTGISGEQYF.

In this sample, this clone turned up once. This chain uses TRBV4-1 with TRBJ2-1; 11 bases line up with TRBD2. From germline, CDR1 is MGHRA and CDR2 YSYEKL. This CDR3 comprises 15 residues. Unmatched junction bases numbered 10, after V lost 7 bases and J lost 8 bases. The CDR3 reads CASNPVVAGGYEQFF. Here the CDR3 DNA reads TGCGCCAGCAACCCGGTGGTAGCGGGGGGGTATGAGCAGTTCTTC.

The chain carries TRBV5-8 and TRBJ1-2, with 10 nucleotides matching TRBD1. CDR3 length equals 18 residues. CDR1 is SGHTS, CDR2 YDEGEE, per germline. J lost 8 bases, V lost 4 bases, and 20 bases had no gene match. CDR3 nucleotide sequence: TGTGCCAGCAGCCCCCTTGAAGGACAGGGGGTCCCTTGGGGGGGCTACACCTTC. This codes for CASSPLEGQGVPWGGYTF.

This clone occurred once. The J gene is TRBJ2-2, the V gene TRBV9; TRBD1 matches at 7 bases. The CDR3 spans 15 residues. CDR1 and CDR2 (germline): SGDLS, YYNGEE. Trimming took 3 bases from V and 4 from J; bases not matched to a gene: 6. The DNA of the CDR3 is TGTGCCAGCAGCGCCTCAGGGGGTAGCACCGGGGAGCTGTTTTTT. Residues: CASSASGGSTGELFF.

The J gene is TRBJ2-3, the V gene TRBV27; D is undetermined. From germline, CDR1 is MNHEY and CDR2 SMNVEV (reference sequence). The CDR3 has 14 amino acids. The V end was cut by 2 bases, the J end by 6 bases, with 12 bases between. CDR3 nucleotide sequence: TGTGCCAGCAGTTTAGCCTACCTTTGGGATACGCAGTATTTT. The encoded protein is CASSLAYLWDTQYF.

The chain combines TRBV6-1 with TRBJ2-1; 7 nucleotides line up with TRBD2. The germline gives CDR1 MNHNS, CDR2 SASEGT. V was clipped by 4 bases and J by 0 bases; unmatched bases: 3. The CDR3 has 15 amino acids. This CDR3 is CASSAGTTSYNEQFF. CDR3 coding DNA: TGTGCCAGCAGTGCCGGGACTACCTCCTACAATGAGCAGTTCTTC.

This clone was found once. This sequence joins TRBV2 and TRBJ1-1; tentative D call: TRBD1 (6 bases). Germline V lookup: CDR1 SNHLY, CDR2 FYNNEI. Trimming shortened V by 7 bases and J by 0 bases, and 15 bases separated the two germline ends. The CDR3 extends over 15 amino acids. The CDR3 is CASKEAGVVNTEAFF. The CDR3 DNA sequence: TGTGCCAGCAAAGAGGCAGGGGTAGTGAACACTGAAGCTTTCTTT.

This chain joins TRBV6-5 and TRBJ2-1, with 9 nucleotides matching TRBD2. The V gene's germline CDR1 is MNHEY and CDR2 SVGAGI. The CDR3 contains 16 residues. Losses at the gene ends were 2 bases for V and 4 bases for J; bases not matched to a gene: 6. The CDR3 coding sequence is TGTGCCAGCAGTTACATAGCGGGGGCCCGATACAATGAGCAGTTCTTC. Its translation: CASSYIAGARYNEQFF.

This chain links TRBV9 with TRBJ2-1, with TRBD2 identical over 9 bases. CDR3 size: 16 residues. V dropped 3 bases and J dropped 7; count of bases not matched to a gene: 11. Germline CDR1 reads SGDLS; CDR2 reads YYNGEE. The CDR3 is CASSGYPSGAINEQFF. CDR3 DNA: TGTGCCAGCAGCGGATACCCTAGCGGGGCGATAAATGAGCAGTTCTTC.

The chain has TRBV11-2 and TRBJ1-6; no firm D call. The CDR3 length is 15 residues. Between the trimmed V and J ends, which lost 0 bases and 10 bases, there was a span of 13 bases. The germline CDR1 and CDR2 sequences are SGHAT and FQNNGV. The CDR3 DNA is TGTGCCAGCAGCTTAGACGTCCTACCAGGATCACCCCTCCACTTT. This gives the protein CASSLDVLPGSPLHF.

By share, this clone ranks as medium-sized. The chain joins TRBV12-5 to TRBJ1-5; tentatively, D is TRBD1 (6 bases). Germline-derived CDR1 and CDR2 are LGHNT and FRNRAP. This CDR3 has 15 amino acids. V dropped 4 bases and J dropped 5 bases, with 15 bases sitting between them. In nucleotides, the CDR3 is TGTGCTAGTGGTTCCGACTCACCAGGGGATCAGCCCCAGCATTTT. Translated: CASGSDSPGDQPQHF. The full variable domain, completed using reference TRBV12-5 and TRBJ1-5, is DARVTQTPRHKVTEMGQEVTMRCQPILGHNTVFWYRQTMMQGLELLAYFRNRAPLDDSGMPKDRFSAEMPDATLATLKIQPSEPRDSAVYFCASGSDSPGDQPQHFGDGTRLSIL.

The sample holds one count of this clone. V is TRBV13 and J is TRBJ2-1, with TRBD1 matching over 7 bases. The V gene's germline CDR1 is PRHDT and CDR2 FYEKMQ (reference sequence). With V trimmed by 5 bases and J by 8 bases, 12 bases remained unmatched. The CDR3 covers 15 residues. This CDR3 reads CASSKPSSGGHEQFF. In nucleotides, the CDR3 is TGTGCCAGCAGCAAACCGAGCTCAGGGGGTCATGAGCAGTTCTTC.

CDR3 region: CASSLSGGYEQYF. The DNA for the CDR3 is TGTGCCAGCAGTCTTAGCGGGGGGTACGAGCAGTACTTC. V is TRBV27 and J is TRBJ2-7; TRBD2 matches 10 bases. J gave up 4 bases and V 5 bases, and 2 bases lay outside the gene matches. The germline V gene encodes CDR1 MNHEY and CDR2 SMNVEV (reference sequence). This CDR3 has 13 amino acids.

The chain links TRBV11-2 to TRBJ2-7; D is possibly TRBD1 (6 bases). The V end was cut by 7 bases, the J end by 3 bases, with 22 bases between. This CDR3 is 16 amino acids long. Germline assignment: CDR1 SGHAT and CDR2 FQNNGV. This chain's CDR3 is CASTYGAGARGYEQYF. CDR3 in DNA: TGTGCCAGCACCTATGGGGCAGGGGCTAGAGGCTACGAGCAGTACTTC.

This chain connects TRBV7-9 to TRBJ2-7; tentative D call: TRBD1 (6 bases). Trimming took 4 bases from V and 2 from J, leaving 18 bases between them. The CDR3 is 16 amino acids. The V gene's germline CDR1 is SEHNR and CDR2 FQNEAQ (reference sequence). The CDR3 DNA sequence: TGTGCCAGCAGCTATATGGAGACAGGTCTACCCTACGAGCAGTACTTC. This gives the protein CASSYMETGLPYEQYF.

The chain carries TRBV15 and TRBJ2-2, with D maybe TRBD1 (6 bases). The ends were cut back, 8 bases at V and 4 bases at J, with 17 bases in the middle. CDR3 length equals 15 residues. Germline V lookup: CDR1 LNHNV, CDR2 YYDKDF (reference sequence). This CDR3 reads CATSRGQDLTGELFF. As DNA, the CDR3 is TGTGCCACCTCTCGGGGACAAGACCTCACCGGGGAGCTGTTTTTT.

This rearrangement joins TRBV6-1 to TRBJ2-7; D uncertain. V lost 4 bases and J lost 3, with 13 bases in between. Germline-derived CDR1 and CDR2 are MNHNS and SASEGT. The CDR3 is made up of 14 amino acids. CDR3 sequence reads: CASSVVVLNYEQYF. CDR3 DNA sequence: TGTGCCAGCAGTGTAGTAGTTTTAAACTACGAGCAGTACTTC.

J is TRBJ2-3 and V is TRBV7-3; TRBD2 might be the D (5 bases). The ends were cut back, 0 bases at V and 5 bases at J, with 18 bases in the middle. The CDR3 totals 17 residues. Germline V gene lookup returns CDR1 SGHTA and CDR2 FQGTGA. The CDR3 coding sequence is TGTGCCAGCAGCTTAACTGCCAGCGGTGATGGGATAGATACGCAGTATTTT. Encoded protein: CASSLTASGDGIDTQYF.